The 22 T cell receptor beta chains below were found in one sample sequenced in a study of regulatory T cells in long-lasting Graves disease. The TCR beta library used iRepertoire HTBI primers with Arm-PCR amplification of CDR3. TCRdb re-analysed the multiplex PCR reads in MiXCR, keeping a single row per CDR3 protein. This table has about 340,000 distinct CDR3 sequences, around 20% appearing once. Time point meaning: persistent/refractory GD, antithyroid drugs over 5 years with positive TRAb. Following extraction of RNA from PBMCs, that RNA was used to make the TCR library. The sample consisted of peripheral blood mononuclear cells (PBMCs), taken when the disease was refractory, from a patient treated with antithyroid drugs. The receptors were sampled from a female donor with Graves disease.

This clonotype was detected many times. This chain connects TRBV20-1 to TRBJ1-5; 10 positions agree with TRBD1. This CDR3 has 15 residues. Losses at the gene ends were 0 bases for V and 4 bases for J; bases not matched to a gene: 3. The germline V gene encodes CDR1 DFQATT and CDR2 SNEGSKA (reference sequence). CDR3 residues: CSAREGDRGNQPQHF. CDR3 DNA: TGCAGTGCTAGAGAGGGGGACAGGGGTAATCAGCCCCAGCATTTT.

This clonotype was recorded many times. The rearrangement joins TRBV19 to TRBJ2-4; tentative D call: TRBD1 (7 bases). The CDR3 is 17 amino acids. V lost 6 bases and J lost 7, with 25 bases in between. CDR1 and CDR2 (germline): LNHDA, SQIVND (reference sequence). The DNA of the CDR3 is TGTGCCAGTAGCCCCCGGGGGCAGGGGGTAGGAAGTAACATTCAGTACTTC. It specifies CASSPRGQGVGSNIQYF.

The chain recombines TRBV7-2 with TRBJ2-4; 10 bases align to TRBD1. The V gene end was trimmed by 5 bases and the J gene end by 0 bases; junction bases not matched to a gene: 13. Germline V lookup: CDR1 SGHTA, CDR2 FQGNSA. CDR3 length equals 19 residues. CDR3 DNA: TGTGCCAGCAGCGCCCGGACAGGGGGATCCGGACTAGCCAAAAACATTCAGTACTTC. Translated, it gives CASSARTGGSGLAKNIQYF.

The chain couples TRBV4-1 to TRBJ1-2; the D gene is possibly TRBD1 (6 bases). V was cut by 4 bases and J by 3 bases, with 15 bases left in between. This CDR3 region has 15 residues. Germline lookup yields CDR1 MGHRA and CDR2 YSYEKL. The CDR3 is CASSPRHRADYGYTF. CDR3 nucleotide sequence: TGCGCCAGCAGCCCCCGGCACAGGGCAGACTATGGCTACACCTTC.

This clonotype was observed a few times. CDR3 residues: CASSAIRGPNSPLHF. The CDR3 coding sequence is TGTGCCAGCAGCGCGATCAGGGGGCCGAATTCACCCCTCCACTTT. The rearrangement links TRBV11-2 to TRBJ1-6; 8 nucleotides agree with TRBD1. Germline-derived CDR1 and CDR2 are SGHAT and FQNNGV. The J segment lost 7 bases and the V segment lost 5 bases, leaving 7 bases of the junction unmatched. The CDR3 loop spans 15 amino acids.

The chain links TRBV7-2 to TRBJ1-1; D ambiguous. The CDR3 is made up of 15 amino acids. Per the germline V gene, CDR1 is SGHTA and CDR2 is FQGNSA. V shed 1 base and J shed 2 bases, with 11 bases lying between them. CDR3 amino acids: CASSLGSGANTEAFF. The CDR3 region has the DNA TGTGCCAGCAGCTTAGGATCGGGAGCTAACACTGAAGCTTTCTTT.

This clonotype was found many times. In nucleotides, the CDR3 is TGTGCCAGCAGCTCCCACTTGGGGCCAGGGTGGACTGAAGCTTTCTTT. This codes for CASSSHLGPGWTEAFF. The V call is TRBV7-2, the J call TRBJ1-1; TRBD1 might be the D (5 bases). Germline loops: CDR1 SGHTA, CDR2 FQGNSA. Trimming took off 4 bases at V and 5 bases at J, with 20 bases between the two ends. The CDR3 contains 16 residues.

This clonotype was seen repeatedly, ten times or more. In DNA, the CDR3 is TGCGCCAGCAGCCTGGGGACGCAGATTCCCTACGAGCAGTACTTC. It encodes CASSLGTQIPYEQYF. J is TRBJ2-7 and V is TRBV5-1; D is tentatively TRBD1 or TRBD2 (5 bases each). CDR3 length: 15 residues. Germline assignment: CDR1 SGHRS and CDR2 YFSETQ. Trimming removed 4 bases from V and 2 bases from J, with 16 bases in between.

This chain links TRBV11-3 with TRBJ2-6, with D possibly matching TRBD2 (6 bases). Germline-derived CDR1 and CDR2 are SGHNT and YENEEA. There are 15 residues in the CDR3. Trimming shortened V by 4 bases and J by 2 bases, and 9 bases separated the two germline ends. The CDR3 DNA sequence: TGTGCCAGCAGCTCCGGGGAGGCTGGGGCCAACGTCCTGACTTTC. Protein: CASSSGEAGANVLTF.

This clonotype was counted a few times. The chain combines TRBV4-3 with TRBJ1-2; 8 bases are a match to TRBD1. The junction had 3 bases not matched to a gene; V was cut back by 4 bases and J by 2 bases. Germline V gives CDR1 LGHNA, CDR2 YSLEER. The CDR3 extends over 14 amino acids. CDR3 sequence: CASSLGQANYGYTF. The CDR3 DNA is TGCGCCAGCAGCCTGGGACAGGCGAACTATGGCTACACCTTC.

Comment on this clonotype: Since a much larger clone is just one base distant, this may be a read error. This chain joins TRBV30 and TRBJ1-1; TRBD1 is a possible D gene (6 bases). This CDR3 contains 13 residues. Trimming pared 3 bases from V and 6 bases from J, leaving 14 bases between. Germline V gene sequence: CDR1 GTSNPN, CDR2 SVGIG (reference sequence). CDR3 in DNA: TGTGCCTGGAGAACAGGGTTGCTTTCTGAAGCTTTCTTT. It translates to CAWRTGLLSEAFF.

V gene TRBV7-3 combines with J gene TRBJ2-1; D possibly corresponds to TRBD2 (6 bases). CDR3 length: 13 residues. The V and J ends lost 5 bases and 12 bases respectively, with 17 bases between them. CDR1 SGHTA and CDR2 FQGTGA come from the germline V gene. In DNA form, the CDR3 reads TGTGCCAGCAGCCCGGCCGGGTGGGGGGTGCAGTTCTTC. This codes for CASSPAGWGVQFF.

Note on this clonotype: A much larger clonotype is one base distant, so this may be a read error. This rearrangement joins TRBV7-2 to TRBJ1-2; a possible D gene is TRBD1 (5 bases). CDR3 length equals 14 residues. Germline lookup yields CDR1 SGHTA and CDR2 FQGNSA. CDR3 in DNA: TGTGCCAGCGGCTTAGGGAGCAGGGCCTATGGCTACACCTTC. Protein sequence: CASGLGSRAYGYTF.

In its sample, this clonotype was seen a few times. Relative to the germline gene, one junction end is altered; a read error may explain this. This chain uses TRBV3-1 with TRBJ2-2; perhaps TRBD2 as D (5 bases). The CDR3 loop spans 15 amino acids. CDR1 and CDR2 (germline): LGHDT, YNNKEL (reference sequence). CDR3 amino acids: CASSPTLHGTGELFF. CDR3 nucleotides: TGTGCCAGCAGCCCGACCTTACACGGCACCGGGGAACTGTTTTTT. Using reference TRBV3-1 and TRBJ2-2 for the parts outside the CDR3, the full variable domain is DTAVSQTPKYLVTQMGNDKSIKCEQNLGHDTMYWYKQDSKKFLKIMFSYNNKELIINETVPNRFSPKSPDKAHLNLHINSLELGDSAVYFCASSPTLHGTGELFFGEGSRLTVL.

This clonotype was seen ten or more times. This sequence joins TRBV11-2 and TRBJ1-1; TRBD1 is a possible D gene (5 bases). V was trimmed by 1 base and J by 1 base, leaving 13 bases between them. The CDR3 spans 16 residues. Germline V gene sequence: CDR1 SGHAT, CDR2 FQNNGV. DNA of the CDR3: TGTGCCAGCAGCTTAGTCGGGCAGGGCCGGAACACTGAAGCTTTCTTT. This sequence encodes CASSLVGQGRNTEAFF. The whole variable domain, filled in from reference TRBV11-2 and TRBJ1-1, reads EAGVAQSPRYKIIEKRQSVAFWCNPISGHATLYWYQQILGQGPKLLIQFQNNGVVDDSQLPKDRFSAERLKGVDSTLKIQPAKLEDSAVYLCASSLVGQGRNTEAFFGQGTRLTVV.

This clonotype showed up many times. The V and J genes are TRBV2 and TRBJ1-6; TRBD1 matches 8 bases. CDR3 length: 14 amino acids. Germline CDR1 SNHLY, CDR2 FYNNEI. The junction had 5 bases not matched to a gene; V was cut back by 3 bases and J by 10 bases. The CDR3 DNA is TGTGCCAGCAGTGACAGGGGGCTGGGGTCACCCCTCCACTTT. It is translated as CASSDRGLGSPLHF. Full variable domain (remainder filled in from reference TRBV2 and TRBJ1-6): EPEVTQTPSHQVTQMGQEVILRCVPISNHLYFYWYRQILGQKVEFLVSFYNNEISEKSEIFDDQFSVERPDGSNFTLKIRSTKLEDSAMYFCASSDRGLGSPLHFGNGTRLTVT.

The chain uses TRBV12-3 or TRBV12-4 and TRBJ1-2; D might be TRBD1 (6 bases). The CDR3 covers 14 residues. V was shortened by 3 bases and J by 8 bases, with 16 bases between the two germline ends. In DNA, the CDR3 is TGTGCCAGCAGTTTCGCAGGGGTGGGAGGAGGCTACACCTTC. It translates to CASSFAGVGGGYTF.

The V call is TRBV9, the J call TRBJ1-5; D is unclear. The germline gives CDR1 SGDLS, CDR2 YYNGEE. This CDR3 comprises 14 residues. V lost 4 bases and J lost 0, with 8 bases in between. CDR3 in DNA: TGTGCCAGCAGCACGGCTAATAGCAATCAGCCCCAGCATTTT. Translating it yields CASSTANSNQPQHF.

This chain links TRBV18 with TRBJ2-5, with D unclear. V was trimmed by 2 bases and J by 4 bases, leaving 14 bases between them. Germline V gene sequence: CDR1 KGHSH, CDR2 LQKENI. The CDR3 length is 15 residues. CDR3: CASSPLPGSIETQYF. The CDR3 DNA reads TGTGCCAGCTCACCATTGCCGGGTTCGATAGAGACCCAGTACTTC.

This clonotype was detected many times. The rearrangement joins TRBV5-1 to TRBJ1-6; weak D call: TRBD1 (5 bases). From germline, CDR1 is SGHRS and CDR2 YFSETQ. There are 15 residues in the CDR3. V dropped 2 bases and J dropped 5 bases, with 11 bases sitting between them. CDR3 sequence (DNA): TGCGCCAGCAGCTTCTGGGGGTTAGATAATTCACCCCTCCACTTT. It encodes CASSFWGLDNSPLHF.

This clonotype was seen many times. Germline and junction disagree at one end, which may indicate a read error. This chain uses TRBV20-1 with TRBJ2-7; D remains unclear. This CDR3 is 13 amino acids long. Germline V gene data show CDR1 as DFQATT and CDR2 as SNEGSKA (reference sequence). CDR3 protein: CSARLGRGNRWHF. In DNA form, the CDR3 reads TGCAGTGCTAGACTAGGACGTGGGAACCGCTGGCACTTC.

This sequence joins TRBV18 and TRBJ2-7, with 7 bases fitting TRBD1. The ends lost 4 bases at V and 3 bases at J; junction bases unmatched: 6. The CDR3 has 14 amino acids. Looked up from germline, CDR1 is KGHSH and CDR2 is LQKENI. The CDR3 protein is CASSRGTANYEQYF. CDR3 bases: TGTGCCAGCTCACGGGGGACAGCGAACTACGAGCAGTACTTC.